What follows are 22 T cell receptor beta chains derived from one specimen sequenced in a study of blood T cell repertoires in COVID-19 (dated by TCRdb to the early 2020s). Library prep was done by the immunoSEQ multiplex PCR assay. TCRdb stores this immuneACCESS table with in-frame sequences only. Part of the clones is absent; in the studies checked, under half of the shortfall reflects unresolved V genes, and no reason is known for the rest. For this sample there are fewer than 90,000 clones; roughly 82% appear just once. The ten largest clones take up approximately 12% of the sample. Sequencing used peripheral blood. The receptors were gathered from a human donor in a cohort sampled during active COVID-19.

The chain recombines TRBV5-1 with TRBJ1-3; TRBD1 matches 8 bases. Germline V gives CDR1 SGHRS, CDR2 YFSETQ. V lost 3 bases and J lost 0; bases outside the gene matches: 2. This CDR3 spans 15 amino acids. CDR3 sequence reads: CASSSDRGSGNTIYF. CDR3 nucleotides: TGCGCCAGCAGCTCTGACAGGGGCTCTGGAAACACCATATATTTT.

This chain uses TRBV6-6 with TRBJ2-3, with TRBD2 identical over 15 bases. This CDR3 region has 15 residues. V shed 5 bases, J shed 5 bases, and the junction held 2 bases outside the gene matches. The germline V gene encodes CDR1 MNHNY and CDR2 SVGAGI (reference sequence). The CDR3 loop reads CASSGLAGGRDTQYF. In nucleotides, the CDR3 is TGTGCCAGCAGTGGACTAGCGGGGGGGCGAGATACGCAGTATTTT.

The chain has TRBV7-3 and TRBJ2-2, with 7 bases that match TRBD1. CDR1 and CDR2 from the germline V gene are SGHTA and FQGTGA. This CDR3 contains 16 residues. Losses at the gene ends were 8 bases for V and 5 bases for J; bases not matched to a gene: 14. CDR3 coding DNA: TGTGCCAGCGCTGACCCGAGGACAGGATCGACCGGGGAGCTGTTTTTT. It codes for CASADPRTGSTGELFF.

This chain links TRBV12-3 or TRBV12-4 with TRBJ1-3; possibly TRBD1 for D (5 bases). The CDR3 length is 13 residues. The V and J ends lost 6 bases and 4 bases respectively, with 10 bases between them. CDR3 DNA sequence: TGTGCCAGCAGCGTAGGGGTCGGAAACACCATATATTTT. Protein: CASSVGVGNTIYF.

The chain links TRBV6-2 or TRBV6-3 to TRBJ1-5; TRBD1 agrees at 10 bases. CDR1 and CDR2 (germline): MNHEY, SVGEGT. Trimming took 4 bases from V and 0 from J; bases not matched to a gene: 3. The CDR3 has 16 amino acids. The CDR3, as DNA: TGTGCCAGCAGTTCACGACAGGGGGCTAGCAATCAGCCCCAGCATTTT. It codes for CASSSRQGASNQPQHF.

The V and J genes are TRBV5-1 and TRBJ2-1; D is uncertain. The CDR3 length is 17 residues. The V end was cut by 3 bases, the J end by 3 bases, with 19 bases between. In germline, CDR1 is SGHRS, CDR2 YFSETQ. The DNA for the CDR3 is TGCGCCAGCAGCTCTTGGATGCCGGCAAGGAGCTACAATGAGCAGTTCTTC. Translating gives CASSSWMPARSYNEQFF.

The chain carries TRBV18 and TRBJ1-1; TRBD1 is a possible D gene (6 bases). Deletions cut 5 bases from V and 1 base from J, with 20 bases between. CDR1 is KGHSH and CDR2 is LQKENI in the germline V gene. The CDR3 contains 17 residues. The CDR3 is CASSGRFEGGTNTEAFF. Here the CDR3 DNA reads TGTGCCAGCTCAGGGCGCTTTGAGGGGGGGACGAACACTGAAGCTTTCTTT.

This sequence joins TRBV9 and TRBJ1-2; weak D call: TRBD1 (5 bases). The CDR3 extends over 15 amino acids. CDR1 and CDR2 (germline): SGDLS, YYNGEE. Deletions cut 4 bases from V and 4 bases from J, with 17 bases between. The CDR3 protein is CASSPDPGVGYGYTF. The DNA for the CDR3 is TGTGCCAGCAGCCCAGATCCGGGGGTTGGCTATGGCTACACCTTC.

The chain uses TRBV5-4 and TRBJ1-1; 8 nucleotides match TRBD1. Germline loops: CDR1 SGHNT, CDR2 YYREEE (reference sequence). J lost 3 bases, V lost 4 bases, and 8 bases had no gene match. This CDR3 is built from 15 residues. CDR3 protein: CASSGADRGYTEAFF. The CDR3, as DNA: TGTGCCAGCAGCGGTGCCGACAGGGGTTACACTGAAGCTTTCTTT.

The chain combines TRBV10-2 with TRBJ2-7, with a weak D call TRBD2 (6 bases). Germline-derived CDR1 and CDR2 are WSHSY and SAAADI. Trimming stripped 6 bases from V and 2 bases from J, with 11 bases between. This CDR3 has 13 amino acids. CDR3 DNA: TGCGCCAGCAGGCTAGCGACCGCCTACGAGCAGTACTTC. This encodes CASRLATAYEQYF.

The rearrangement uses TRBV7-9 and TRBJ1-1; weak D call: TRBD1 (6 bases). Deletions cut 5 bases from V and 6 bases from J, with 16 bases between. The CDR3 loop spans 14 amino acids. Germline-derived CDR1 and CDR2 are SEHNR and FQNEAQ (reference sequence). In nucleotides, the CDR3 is TGTGCCAGCAGCCCCTCAGGGGTAATATCTGAAGCTTTCTTT. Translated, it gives CASSPSGVISEAFF.

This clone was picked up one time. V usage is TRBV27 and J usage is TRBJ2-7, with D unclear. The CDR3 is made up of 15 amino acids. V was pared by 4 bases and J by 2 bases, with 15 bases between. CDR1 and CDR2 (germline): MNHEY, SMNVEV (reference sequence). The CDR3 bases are TGTGCCAGCAGTTGGCAGGTCGGCCAAACCTACGAGCAGTACTTC. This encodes CASSWQVGQTYEQYF.

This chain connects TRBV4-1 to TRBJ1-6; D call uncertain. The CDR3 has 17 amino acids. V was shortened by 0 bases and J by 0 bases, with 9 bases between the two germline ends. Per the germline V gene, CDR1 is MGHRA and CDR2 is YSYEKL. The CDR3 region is CASSQDSGYSYNSPLHF. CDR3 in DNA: TGCGCCAGCAGCCAAGACTCGGGTTACTCCTATAATTCACCCCTCCACTTT.

CDR3 loop: CASSFYRFYEQYF. The DNA of the CDR3 is TGTGCCAGCAGTTTTTACAGATTCTACGAGCAGTACTTC. The V gene is TRBV12-3 or TRBV12-4, the J gene TRBJ2-7; D unclear. The CDR3 length is 13 residues. Between the trimmed V and J ends, which lost 3 bases and 3 bases, there was a span of 9 bases.

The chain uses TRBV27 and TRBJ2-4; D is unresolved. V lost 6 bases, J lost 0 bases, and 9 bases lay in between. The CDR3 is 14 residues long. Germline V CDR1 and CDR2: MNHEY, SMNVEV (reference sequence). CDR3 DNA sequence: TGTGCCAGCAGCCCACAAATAGCCAAAAACATTCAGTACTTC. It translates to CASSPQIAKNIQYF.

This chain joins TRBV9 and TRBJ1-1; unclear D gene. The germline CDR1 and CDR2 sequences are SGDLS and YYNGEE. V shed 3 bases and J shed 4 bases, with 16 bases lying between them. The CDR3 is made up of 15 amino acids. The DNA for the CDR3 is TGTGCCAGCAGCGCCCATAGCGGGCTATCCACTGAAGCTTTCTTT. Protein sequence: CASSAHSGLSTEAFF. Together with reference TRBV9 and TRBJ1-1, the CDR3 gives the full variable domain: DSGVTQTPKHLITATGQRVTLRCSPRSGDLSVYWYQQSLDQGLQFLIQYYNGEERAKGNILERFSAQQFPDLHSELNLSSLELGDSALYFCASSAHSGLSTEAFFGQGTRLTVV.

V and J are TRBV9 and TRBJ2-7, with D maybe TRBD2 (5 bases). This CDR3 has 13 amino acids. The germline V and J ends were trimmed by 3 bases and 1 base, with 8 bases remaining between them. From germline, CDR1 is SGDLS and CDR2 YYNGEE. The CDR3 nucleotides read TGTGCCAGCAGCGCAGGAGGATCCTACGAGCAGTACTTC. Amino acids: CASSAGGSYEQYF.

The CDR3 region is CASSFSSMNTEAFF. CDR3 nucleotides: TGTGCCAGCAGCTTTAGCAGCATGAACACTGAAGCTTTCTTT. The chain employs TRBV7-9 and TRBJ1-1; D ambiguous. There are 14 residues in the CDR3. The V end was cut by 3 bases, the J end by 0 bases, with 8 bases between. Germline V gives CDR1 SEHNR, CDR2 FQNEAQ (reference sequence). The full variable domain, its missing parts supplied by reference TRBV7-9 and TRBJ1-1, is DTGVSQNPRHKITKRGQNVTFRCDPISEHNRLYWYRQTLGQGPEFLTYFQNEAQLEKSRLLSDRFSAERPKGSFSTLEIQRTEQGDSAMYLCASSFSSMNTEAFFGQGTRLTVV.

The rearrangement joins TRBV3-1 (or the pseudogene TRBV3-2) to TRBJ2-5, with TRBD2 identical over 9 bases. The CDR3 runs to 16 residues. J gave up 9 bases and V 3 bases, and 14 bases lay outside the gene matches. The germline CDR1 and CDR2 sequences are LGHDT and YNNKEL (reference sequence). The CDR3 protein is CASSQGGTSRRSAQYF. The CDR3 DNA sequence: TGTGCCAGCAGCCAGGGAGGGACTAGCAGACGATCGGCCCAGTACTTC.

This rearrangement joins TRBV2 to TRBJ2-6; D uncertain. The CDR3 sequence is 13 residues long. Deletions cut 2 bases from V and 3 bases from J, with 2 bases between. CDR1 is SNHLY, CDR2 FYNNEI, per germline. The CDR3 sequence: CASSEYGANVLTF. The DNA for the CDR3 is TGTGCCAGCAGTGAATATGGGGCCAACGTCCTGACTTTC.

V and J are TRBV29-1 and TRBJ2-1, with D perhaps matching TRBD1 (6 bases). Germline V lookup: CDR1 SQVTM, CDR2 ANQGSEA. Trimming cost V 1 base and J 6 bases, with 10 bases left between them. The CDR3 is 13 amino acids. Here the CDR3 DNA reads TGCAGCGTTGAAGGGACAGCCTTCAATGAGCAGTTCTTC. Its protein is CSVEGTAFNEQFF.

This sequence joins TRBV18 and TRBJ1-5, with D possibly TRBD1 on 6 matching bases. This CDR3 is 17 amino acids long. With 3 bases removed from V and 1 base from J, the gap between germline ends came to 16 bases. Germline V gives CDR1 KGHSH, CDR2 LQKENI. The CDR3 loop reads CASSPVRGRASNQPQHF. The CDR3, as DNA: TGTGCCAGCTCACCGGTCAGGGGTCGTGCGAGCAATCAGCCCCAGCATTTT.